This is a list of T cell receptor beta chains from one sample in a study of identical twins. A single record per CDR3 protein comes from TCRdb applying MiXCR to the 5' RACE reads. This sample has 600,000 to 800,000 distinct CDR3 sequences; less than 25% occur once, and the top ten carry about 4.5%. In addition, the sample was reused for a study of T cells expressing NK-cell markers.

Source material: PBMCs. These receptors were obtained from a woman aged 18 to 35 in good health. CDR3s include the opening cysteine and the closing phenylalanine or tryptophan. D genes are given only for firm matches. Part of the rows lack a size; the others show once, few, many or a class for expanded clones.

cdr3_length j_call d_call clone_size v_call cdr3_nt cdr3_aa
15 TRBJ2-3 TRBD2 NA TRBV20-1 TGCAGTGCTATTACTAGCGGGGGGAGCACAGATACGCAGTATTTT CSAITSGGSTDTQYF
15 TRBJ2-1 NA NA TRBV5-5 TGTGCCAGCAGCGGGAAGAGCGGGTTTTACAATGAGCAGTTCTTC CASSGKSGFYNEQFF
16 TRBJ1-4 NA NA TRBV5-1 TGCGCCAGCAGCTTCACAGCCCCGGGGGCTAATGAAAAACTGTTTTTT CASSFTAPGANEKLFF
12 TRBJ2-7 NA few TRBV20-1 TGCAGTGCTTCCGCCCGGGGCTACGAGCAGTACTTC CSASARGYEQYF
15 TRBJ2-7 TRBD2 few TRBV10-3 TGTGCCACACGACTAGCGGGAGCAAGCTCCTACGAGCAGTACTTC CATRLAGASSYEQYF
14 TRBJ2-7 TRBD2 NA TRBV20-1 TGCAGTGCTAGGGGACTAGCGGGGCTTCCTGAGCAGTACTTC CSARGLAGLPEQYF
15 TRBJ2-7 NA few TRBV4-2 TGTGCCAGCAGCCAAGATGGGGCAGGAACGTACGAGCAGTACTTC CASSQDGAGTYEQYF
16 TRBJ2-7 NA NA TRBV5-1 TGCGCCAGCAGCTTGAACGGACGGCCGAGCTCCTACGAGCAGTACTTC CASSLNGRPSSYEQYF
13 TRBJ2-5 NA many TRBV10-3 TGTGCCATCAGTGAGCGACGGAAAGAGACCCAGTACTTC CAISERRKETQYF
12 TRBJ2-7 NA NA TRBV20-1 TGCAGTGCTAGGTCCAACTCCTACGAGCAGTACTTC CSARSNSYEQYF
15 TRBJ2-7 TRBD2 NA TRBV6-2/TRBV6-3 TGTGCCAGCACAGCGGGAGGTCAAAATCGGTACGAGCAGTACTTC CASTAGGQNRYEQYF
15 TRBJ2-1 TRBD2 many TRBV6-5 TGTGCCAGCAGTTATGGTGCGGGAGCGTCCAATGAGCAGTTCTTC CASSYGAGASNEQFF
14 TRBJ2-5 NA NA TRBV10-3 TGTGCCATCAGTGACAGCCCCACGGGGGAGACCCAGTACTTC CAISDSPTGETQYF
15 TRBJ2-1 NA few TRBV30 TGTGCCTGGAGTGTAGGCGGGAACTTCCACAATGAGCAGTTCTTC CAWSVGGNFHNEQFF
14 TRBJ2-7 NA NA TRBV12-3/TRBV12-4 TGTGCCAGCAGCCCCGACGGGAGTCCCCACGAGCAGTACTTC CASSPDGSPHEQYF
13 TRBJ1-6 NA NA TRBV15 TGTGCCACCAGCTGGGGTCCCTCTGGGCCCCTCCACTTT CATSWGPSGPLHF
12 TRBJ2-3 NA many TRBV5-1 TGCGCCAGCAGTCGACCGGCGGATACGCAGTATTTT CASSRPADTQYF
16 TRBJ2-3 TRBD1 few TRBV24-1 TGTGCCACCAGTGATCTAGAGGACAGGGGAGGTGGTACGCAGTATTTT CATSDLEDRGGGTQYF
12 TRBJ2-7 NA NA TRBV2 TGTGCCAGCAGTAGCCAGGGTACCGAGCAGTACTTC CASSSQGTEQYF
14 TRBJ2-7 NA NA TRBV18 TGTGCCAGCTCACTAGGGACGGAAGGCTACGAGCAGTACTTC CASSLGTEGYEQYF
16 TRBJ2-1 NA NA TRBV10-1 TGCGCCAGCAGTGAAGGTGGGATAGCGGCATACAATGAGCAGTTCTTC CASSEGGIAAYNEQFF
14 TRBJ2-2 NA NA TRBV12-3/TRBV12-4 TGTGCCAGCAGCACCGTAACGAACACCGGGGAGCTGTTTTTT CASSTVTNTGELFF
13 TRBJ2-7 NA NA TRBV5-4 TGTGCCACCACCCGGAACAGGGCGTACGAGCAGTACTTC CATTRNRAYEQYF
17 TRBJ2-1 TRBD2 few TRBV12-3/TRBV12-4 TGTGCCAGCAGCCAAAGGGCTAGCGGGAGAGTGAACAATGAGCAGTTCTTC CASSQRASGRVNNEQFF
15 TRBJ2-7 NA NA TRBV15 TGTGCCACCAGCAGAGCCACGAGGCACTCCTACGAGCAGTACTTC CATSRATRHSYEQYF
12 TRBJ2-7 NA NA TRBV20-1 TGCAGTGCCACGCGGGGCGGCTACGAGCAGTACTTC CSATRGGYEQYF
12 TRBJ1-5 NA NA TRBV20-1 TGCAGTGCTAGTCAGGGAGATCAGCCCCAGCATTTT CSASQGDQPQHF
13 TRBJ1-1 NA NA TRBV15 TGTGCCACCAGCAGAGATCTTGTCCACCATGCTTTCTTT CATSRDLVHHAFF
14 TRBJ1-5 NA NA TRBV4-2 TGTGCCAGCAGCACCCCGGGCCCGAATCAGCCCCAGCATTTT CASSTPGPNQPQHF
18 TRBJ2-3 TRBD2 few TRBV12-3/TRBV12-4 TGTGCCAGCAGTTTAAGGGCTAGCGGGGGGTCTAGCACAGATACGCAGTATTTT CASSLRASGGSSTDTQYF
15 TRBJ2-6 NA few TRBV3-1 TGTGCCAGCCTAAGCCTGAGATCTGGGGCCAACGTCCTGACTTTC CASLSLRSGANVLTF
13 TRBJ1-2 NA NA TRBV6-1 TGTGCCAGCAGTATGGGTTCAAACTATGGCTACACCTTC CASSMGSNYGYTF
12 TRBJ1-5 NA few TRBV6-2/TRBV6-3 TGTGCCAGCAGTTGGAGAGAGGGGCCCCAGCATTTT CASSWREGPQHF
17 TRBJ1-1 TRBD1 many TRBV12-3/TRBV12-4 TGTGCCAGCAGTTCGACGACCGGGACAGGGATAGACACTGAAGCTTTCTTT CASSSTTGTGIDTEAFF
12 TRBJ2-5 NA NA TRBV5-1 TGCGCCAGCAGGGGTAGACAAGAGACCCAGTACTTC CASRGRQETQYF
15 TRBJ1-1 NA few TRBV6-5 TGTGCCAGCAGTTACTGGACGGGGACCAACACTGAAGCTTTCTTT CASSYWTGTNTEAFF
15 TRBJ1-4 TRBD1 many TRBV5-1 TGCGCCAGCCGGGACAGGGGGCAGCAGGAAGAAAAACTGTTTTTT CASRDRGQQEEKLFF
16 TRBJ2-3 NA NA TRBV7-9 TGTGCCAGCAGCTTTAATCCAGGAACTAGCACAGATACGCAGTATTTT CASSFNPGTSTDTQYF
14 TRBJ2-1 TRBD1 NA TRBV12-3/TRBV12-4 TGTGCCAGCAGTGGAGACAGGGTGAGCAATGAGCAGTTCTTC CASSGDRVSNEQFF
10 TRBJ2-3 TRBD1 few TRBV29-1 TGCAGTGGACAGGGAGATACGCAGTATTTT CSGQGDTQYF
15 TRBJ2-1 NA few TRBV6-5 TGTGCCAGCAGTTACTCTTCGCTAGCGAACAATGAGCAGTTCTTC CASSYSSLANNEQFF
15 TRBJ1-2 NA many TRBV6-1 TGTGCCAGCAGTGAAGCAGCCGGGTCTTTAAATGGCTACACCTTC CASSEAAGSLNGYTF
15 TRBJ2-5 TRBD1 NA TRBV20-1 TGCAGTGCTAGAGAGACAGGGGGTGATGGAGAGACCCAGTACTTC CSARETGGDGETQYF
16 TRBJ2-7 NA few TRBV5-1 TGCGCCAGCAGCTCGGTGCACCCAGGGATCGGAGACGAGCAGTACTTC CASSSVHPGIGDEQYF
13 TRBJ1-3 TRBD1 NA TRBV29-1 TGCAGCGGCACAGGGGGCTCTGGAAACACCATATATTTT CSGTGGSGNTIYF
15 TRBJ1-2 NA NA TRBV7-2 TGTGCCAGCAGCTTAGTCTACAGGGCCAACTATGGCTACACCTTC CASSLVYRANYGYTF
16 TRBJ1-5 NA NA TRBV5-1 TGCGCCAGCAGCTTGGGGGGCGGGGGGTTCAATCAGCCCCAGCATTTT CASSLGGGGFNQPQHF
15 TRBJ2-2 NA NA TRBV20-1 TGCAGTTGGGGCCAGGGACCGGGCGACACCGGGGAGCTGTTTTTT CSWGQGPGDTGELFF
17 TRBJ2-2 TRBD2 NA TRBV7-8 TGTGCCAGCAGCTTAGGTAGCGGGAGGGCCAATACCGGGGAGCTGTTTTTT CASSLGSGRANTGELFF
15 TRBJ2-1 TRBD2 few TRBV5-6 TGTGCCAGCAGCTGGGGGACTAGCGGGGGCGATGAGCAGTTCTTC CASSWGTSGGDEQFF
18 TRBJ2-1 NA NA TRBV2 TGTGCCAGCAAACCCTTAATCCTGCGGACCCGTGACTACAATGAGCAGTTCTTC CASKPLILRTRDYNEQFF
14 TRBJ1-1 NA NA TRBV25-1 TGTGCCAGCAGTGAATGGGAGATCCCTGCGGGAGCTTTCTTT CASSEWEIPAGAFF
14 TRBJ2-1 NA many TRBV20-1 TGCAGTGCCCAAAGGGGCGGACCCTACAATGAGCAGTTCTTC CSAQRGGPYNEQFF
14 TRBJ2-3 NA NA TRBV20-1 TGCAGTGCTAGCTCGAGGGAGAGGGGAGATACGCAGTATTTT CSASSRERGDTQYF
14 TRBJ2-5 NA few TRBV15 TGTGCCACCAGTAGGGATCGCGCGGGAGAGACCCAGTACTTC CATSRDRAGETQYF